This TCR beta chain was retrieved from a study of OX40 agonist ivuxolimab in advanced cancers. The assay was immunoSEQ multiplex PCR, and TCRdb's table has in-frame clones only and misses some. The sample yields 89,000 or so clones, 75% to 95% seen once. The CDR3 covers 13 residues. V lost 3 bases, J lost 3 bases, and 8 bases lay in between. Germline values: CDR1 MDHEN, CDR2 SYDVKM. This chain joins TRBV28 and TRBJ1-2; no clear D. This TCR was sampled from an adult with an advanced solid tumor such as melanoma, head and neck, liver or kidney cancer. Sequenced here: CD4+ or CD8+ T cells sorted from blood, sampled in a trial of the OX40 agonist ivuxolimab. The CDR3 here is CASSLSDDYGYTF. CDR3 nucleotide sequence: TGTGCCAGCAGTTTGTCAGACGACTATGGCTACACCTTC.